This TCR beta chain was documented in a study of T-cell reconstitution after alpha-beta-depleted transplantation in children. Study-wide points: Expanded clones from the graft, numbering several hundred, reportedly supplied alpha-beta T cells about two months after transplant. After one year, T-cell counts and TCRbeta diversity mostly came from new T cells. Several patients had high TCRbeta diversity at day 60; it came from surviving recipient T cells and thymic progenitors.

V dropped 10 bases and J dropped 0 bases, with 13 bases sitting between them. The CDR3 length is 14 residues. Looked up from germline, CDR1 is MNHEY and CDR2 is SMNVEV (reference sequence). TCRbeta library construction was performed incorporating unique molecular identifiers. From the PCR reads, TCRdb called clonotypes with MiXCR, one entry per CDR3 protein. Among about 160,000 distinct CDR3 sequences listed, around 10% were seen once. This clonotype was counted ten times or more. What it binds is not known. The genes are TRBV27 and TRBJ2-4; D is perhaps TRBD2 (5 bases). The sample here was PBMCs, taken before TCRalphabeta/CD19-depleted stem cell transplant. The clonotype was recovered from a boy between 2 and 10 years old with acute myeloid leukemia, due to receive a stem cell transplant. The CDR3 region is CATKEALAKNIQYF. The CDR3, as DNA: TGTGCCACCAAGGAGGCCCTAGCCAAAAACATTCAGTACTTC.